This TCR beta chain came from a study of T cells of healthy individuals. TCRdb reprocessed the 5' RACE reads with MiXCR, giving one entry per CDR3 protein. This table has around 100,000 distinct CDR3 sequences, approximately 15% appearing once. From germline, CDR1 is LNHNV and CDR2 YYDKDF (reference sequence). This CDR3 has 18 residues. Trimming at V came to 3 bases and at J to 3 bases, leaving 9 bases not matched to a gene. This clonotype was counted ten times or more. The chain employs TRBV15 and TRBJ2-5; 14 positions match TRBD2. The source is a human donor in good health. Here the CDR3 DNA reads TGTGCCACCAGCAGTCGCGATTTGGGACTAGCGGGGGAAGAGACCCAGTACTTC. It yields the protein CATSSRDLGLAGEETQYF. The whole variable domain, filled in from reference TRBV15 and TRBJ2-5, reads DAMVIQNPRYQVTQFGKPVTLSCSQTLNHNVMYWYQQKSSQAPKLLFHYYDKDFNNEADTPDNFQSRRPNTSFCFLDIRSPGLGDTAMYLCATSSRDLGLAGEETQYFGPGTRLLVL.